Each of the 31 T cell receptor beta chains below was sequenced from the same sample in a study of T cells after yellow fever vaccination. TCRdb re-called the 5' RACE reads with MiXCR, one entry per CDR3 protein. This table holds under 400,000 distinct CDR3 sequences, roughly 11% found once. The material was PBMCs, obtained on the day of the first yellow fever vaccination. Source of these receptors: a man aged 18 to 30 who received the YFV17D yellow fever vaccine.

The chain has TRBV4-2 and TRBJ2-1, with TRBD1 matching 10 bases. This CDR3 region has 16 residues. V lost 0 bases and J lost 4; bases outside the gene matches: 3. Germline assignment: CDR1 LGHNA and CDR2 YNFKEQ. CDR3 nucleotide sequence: TGTGCCAGCAGCCAAGATCGGGACAGGGGTTACAATGAGCAGTTCTTC. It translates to CASSQDRDRGYNEQFF.

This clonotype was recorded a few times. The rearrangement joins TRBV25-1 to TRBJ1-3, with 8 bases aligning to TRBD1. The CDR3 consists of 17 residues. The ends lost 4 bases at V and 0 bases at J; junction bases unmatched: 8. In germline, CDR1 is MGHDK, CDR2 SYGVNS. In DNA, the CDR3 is TGTGCCAGCAGTGCCTACCGGGGACAGGACTCTGGAAACACCATATATTTT. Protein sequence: CASSAYRGQDSGNTIYF.

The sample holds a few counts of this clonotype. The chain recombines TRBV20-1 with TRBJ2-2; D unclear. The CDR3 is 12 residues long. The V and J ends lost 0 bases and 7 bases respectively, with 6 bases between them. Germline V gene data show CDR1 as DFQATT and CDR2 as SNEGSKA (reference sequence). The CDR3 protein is CSAREDFGELFF. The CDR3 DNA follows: TGCAGTGCTAGAGAAGATTTCGGGGAGCTGTTTTTT.

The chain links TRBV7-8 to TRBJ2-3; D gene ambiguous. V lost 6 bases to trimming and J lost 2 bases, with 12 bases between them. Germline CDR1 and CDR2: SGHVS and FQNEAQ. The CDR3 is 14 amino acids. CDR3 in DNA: TGTGCCAGCAGGATCGCGACGACCACAGATACGCAGTATTTT. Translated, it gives CASRIATTTDTQYF.

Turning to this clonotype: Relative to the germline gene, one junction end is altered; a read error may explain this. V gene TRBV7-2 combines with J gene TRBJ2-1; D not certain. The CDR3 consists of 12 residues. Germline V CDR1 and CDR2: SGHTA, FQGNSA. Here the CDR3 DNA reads TGTGTCAGCAGCTTACTCAACAATGAGCAGTTCTTC. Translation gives CVSSLLNNEQFF.

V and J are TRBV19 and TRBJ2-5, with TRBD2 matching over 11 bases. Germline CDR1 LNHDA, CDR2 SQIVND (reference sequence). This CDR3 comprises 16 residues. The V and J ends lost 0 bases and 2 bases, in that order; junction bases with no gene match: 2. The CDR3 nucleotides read TGTGCCAGTAGTATAGAGGCTAGCGGGGGGCAAGAGACCCAGTACTTC. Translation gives CASSIEASGGQETQYF.

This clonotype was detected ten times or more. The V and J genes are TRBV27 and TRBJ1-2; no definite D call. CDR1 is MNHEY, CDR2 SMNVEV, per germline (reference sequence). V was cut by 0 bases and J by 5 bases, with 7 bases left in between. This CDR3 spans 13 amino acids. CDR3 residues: CASSLSYSYGYTF. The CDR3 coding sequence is TGTGCCAGCAGTTTATCGTACTCGTATGGCTACACCTTC.

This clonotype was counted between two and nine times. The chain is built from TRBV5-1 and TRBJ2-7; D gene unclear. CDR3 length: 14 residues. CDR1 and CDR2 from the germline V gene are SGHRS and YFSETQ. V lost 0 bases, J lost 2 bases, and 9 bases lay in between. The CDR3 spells CASSLAPQTYEQYF. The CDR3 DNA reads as TGCGCCAGCAGCTTGGCCCCACAGACCTACGAGCAGTACTTC.

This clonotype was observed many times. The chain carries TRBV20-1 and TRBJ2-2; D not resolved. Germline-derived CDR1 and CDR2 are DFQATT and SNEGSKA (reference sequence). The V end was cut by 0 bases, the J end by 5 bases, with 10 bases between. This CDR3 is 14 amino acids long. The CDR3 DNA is TGCAGTGCTAGAGATTTCTCGTTTACCGGGGAGCTGTTTTTT. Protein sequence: CSARDFSFTGELFF.

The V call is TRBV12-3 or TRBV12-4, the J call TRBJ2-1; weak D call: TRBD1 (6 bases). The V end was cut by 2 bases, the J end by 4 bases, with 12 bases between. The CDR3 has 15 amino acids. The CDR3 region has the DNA TGTGCCAGCAGTTTACGTGGGGGCCTTTACAATGAGCAGTTCTTC. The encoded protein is CASSLRGGLYNEQFF.

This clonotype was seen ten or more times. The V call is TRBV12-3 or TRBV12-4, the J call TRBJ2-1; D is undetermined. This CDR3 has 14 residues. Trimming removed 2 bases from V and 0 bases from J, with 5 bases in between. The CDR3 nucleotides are TGTGCCAGCAGTTTACCTGGCTCCTACAATGAGCAGTTCTTC. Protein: CASSLPGSYNEQFF.

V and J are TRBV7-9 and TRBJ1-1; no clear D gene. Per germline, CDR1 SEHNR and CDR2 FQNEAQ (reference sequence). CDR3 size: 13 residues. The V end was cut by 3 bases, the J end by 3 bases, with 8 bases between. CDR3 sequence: CASSFTGYTEAFF. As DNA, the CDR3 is TGTGCCAGCAGCTTCACGGGATACACTGAAGCTTTCTTT. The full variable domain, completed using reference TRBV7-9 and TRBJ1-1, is DTGVSQNPRHKITKRGQNVTFRCDPISEHNRLYWYRQTLGQGPEFLTYFQNEAQLEKSRLLSDRFSAERPKGSFSTLEIQRTEQGDSAMYLCASSFTGYTEAFFGQGTRLTVV.

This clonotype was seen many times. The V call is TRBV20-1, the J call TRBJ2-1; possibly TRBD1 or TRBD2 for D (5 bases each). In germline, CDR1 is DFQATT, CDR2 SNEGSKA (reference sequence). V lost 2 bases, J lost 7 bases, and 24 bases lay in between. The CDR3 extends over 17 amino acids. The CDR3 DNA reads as TGCAGTGCTAGATATGGGGGTGGTTACCTAAACTATAATGAGCAGTTCTTC. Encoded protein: CSARYGGGYLNYNEQFF.

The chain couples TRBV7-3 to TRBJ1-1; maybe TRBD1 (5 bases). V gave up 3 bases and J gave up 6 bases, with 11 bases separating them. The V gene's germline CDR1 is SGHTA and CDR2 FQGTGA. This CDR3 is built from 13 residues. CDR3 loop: CASSLVGEPEAFF. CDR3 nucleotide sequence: TGTGCCAGCAGCTTGGTGGGGGAACCTGAAGCTTTCTTT.

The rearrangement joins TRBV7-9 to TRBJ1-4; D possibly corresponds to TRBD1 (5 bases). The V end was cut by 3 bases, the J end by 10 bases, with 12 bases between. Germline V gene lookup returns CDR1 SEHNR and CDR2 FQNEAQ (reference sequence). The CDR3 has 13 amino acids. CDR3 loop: CASSFRDDPKLFF. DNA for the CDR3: TGTGCCAGCAGCTTTAGGGACGACCCAAAACTGTTTTTT.

The CDR3 DNA follows: TGTGCCTGGAGTGTAAGGGGGAAAACAGATACGCAGTATTTT. Its translation is CAWSVRGKTDTQYF. J is TRBJ2-3 and V is TRBV30; D perhaps matches TRBD1 (6 bases). The V gene lost 0 bases and the J gene lost 3 bases, with 10 bases spanning the gap. The CDR3 runs 14 residues. In germline, CDR1 is GTSNPN, CDR2 SVGIG (reference sequence).

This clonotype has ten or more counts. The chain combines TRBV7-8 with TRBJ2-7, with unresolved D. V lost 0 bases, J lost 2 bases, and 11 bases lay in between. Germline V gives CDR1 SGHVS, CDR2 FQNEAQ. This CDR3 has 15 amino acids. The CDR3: CASSLALAGAYEQYF. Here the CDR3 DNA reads TGTGCCAGCAGCTTAGCGCTGGCAGGCGCCTACGAGCAGTACTTC.

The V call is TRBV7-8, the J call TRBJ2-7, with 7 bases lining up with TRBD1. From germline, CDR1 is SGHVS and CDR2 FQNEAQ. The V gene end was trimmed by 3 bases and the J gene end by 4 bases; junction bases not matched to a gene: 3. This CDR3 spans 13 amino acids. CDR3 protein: CASSLWTGYEQYV. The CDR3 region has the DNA TGTGCCAGCAGCTTGTGGACAGGTTACGAGCAGTACGTC.

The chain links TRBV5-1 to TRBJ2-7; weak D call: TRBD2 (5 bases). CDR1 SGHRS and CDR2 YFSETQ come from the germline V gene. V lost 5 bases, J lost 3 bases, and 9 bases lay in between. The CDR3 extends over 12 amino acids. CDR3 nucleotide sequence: TGCGCCAGCAGGGGAGACCTCTACGAGCAGTACTTC. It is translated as CASRGDLYEQYF.

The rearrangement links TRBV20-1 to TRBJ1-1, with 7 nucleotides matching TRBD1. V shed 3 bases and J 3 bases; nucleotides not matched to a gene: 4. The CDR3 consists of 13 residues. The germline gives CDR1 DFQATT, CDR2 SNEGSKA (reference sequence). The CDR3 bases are TGCAGTGCTAGGCCCCAGGGGGACACTGAAGCTTTCTTT. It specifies CSARPQGDTEAFF.

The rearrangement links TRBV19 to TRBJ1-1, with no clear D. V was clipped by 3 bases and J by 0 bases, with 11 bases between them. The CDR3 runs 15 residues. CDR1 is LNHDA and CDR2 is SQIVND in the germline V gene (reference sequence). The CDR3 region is CASSIRSALNTEAFF. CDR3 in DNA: TGTGCCAGTAGTATTCGGTCAGCGCTGAACACTGAAGCTTTCTTT. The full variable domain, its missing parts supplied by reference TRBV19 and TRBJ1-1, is DGGITQSPKYLFRKEGQNVTLSCEQNLNHDAMYWYRQDPGQGLRLIYYSQIVNDFQKGDIAEGYSVSREKKESFPLTVTSAQKNPTAFYLCASSIRSALNTEAFFGQGTRLTVV.

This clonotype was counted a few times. The CDR3 region has the DNA TGTGCCAGCACCGGGATAAATGAATTGAAACTGTTTTTT. Its translation is CASTGINELKLFF. The genes are TRBV2 and TRBJ1-4, with D uncertain. Between the trimmed V and J ends, which lost 7 bases and 11 bases, there was a span of 17 bases. The CDR3 covers 13 residues. Germline lookup yields CDR1 SNHLY and CDR2 FYNNEI.

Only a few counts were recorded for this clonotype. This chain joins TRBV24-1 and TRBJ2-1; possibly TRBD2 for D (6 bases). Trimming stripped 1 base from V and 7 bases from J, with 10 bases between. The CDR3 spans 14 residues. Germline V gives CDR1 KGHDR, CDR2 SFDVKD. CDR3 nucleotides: TGTGCCACCAGTGATTTTATAGGGAGGAATGAGCAGTTCTTC. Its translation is CATSDFIGRNEQFF.

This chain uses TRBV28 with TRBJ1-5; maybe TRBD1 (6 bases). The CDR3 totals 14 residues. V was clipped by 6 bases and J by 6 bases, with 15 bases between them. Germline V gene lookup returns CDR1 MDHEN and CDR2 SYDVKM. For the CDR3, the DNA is TGTGCCAGCAGGACAGGAGGTTCTGGTCAGCCCCAGCATTTT. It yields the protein CASRTGGSGQPQHF.

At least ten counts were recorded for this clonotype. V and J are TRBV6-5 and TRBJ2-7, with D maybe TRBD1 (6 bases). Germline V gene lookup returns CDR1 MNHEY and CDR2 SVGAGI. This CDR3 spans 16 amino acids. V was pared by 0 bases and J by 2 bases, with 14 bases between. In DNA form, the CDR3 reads TGTGCCAGCAGTTACTCGCTCGCAGGGGCCACCTACGAGCAGTACTTC. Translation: CASSYSLAGATYEQYF.

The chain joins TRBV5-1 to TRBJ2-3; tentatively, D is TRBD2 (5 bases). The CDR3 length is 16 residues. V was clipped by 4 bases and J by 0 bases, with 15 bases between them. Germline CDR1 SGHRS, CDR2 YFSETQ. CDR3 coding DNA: TGCGCCAGCAGCCCTTCGCCCGGGATTAGCACAGATACGCAGTATTTT. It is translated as CASSPSPGISTDTQYF.

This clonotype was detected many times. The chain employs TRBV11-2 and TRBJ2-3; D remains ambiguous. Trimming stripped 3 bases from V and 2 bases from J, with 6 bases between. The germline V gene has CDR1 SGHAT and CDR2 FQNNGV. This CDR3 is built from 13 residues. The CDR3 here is CASSFTFTDTQYF. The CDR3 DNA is TGTGCCAGCAGCTTTACTTTCACAGATACGCAGTATTTT.

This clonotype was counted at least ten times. As DNA, the CDR3 is TGTGCCAGCAGCCACCCAGCGGGGGCGAACACCGGGGAGCTGTTTTTT. Translating it yields CASSHPAGANTGELFF. The chain employs TRBV9 and TRBJ2-2; 8 bases agree with TRBD2. Per germline, CDR1 SGDLS and CDR2 YYNGEE. This CDR3 region has 16 residues. J lost 0 bases, V lost 4 bases, and 5 bases had no gene match.

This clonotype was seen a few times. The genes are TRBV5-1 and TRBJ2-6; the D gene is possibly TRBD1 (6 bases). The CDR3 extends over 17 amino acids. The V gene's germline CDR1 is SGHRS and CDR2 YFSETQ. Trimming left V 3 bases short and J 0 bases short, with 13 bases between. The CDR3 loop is CASSSGALSSGANVLTF. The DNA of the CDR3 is TGCGCCAGCAGCTCAGGGGCGTTGAGCTCTGGGGCCAACGTCCTGACTTTC.

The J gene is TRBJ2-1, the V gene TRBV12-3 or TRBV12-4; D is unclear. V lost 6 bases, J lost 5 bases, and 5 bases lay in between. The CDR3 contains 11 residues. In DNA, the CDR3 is TGTGCCAGCAGGGAGAACAATGAGCAGTTCTTC. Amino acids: CASRENNEQFF.

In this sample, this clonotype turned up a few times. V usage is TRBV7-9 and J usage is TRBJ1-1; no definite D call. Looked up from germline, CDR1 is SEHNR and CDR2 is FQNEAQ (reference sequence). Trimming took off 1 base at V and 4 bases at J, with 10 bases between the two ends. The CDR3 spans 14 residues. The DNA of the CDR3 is TGTGCCAGCAGCTTAGTTTCGGAGCTCACTGAAGCTTTCTTT. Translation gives CASSLVSELTEAFF.